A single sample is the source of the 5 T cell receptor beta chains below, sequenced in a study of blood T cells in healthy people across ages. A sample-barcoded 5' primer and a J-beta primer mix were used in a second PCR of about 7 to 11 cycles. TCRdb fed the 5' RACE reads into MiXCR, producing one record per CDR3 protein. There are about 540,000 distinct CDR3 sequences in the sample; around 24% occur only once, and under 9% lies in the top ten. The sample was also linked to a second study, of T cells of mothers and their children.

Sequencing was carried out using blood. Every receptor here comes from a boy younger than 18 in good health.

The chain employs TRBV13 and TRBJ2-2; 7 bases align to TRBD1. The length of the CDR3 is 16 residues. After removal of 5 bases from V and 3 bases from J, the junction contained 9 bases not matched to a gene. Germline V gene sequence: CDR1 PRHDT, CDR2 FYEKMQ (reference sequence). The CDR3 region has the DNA TGTGCCAGCAGCCAGATCGACAGGGCGGACACCGGGGAGCTGTTTTTT. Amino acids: CASSQIDRADTGELFF.

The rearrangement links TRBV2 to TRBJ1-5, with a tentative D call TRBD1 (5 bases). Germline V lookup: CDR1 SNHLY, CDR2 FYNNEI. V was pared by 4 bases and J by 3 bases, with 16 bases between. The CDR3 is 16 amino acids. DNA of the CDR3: TGTGCCAGCAGTGCTGAGGGGCGGACCGACAATCAGCCCCAGCATTTT. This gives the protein CASSAEGRTDNQPQHF.

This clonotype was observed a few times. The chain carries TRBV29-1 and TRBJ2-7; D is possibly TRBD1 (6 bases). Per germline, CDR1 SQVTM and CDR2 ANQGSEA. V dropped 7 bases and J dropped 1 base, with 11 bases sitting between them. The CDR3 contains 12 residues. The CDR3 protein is CSGGGRSYEQYF. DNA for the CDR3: TGCAGCGGTGGGGGCAGATCCTACGAGCAGTACTTC.

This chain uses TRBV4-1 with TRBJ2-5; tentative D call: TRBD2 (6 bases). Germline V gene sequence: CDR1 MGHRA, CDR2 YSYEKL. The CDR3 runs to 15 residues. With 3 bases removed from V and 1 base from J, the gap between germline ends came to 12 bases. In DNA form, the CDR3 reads TGCGCCAGCAGCCATCTGCGGGGACTCCAAGAGACCCAGTACTTC. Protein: CASSHLRGLQETQYF.

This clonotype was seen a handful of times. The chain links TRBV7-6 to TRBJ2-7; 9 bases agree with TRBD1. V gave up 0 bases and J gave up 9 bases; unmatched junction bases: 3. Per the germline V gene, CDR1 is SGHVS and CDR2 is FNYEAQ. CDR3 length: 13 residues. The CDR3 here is CASSLAPGQGQYF. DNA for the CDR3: TGTGCCAGCAGCTTAGCGCCGGGACAGGGGCAGTACTTC.